This paragraph reports one TCR beta chain. This clone came up once. Which antigen it targets is not known. Per-base quality was not reported, and no clone a single base away is much larger than it. Other DNA sequences in the same sample also yield this CDR3. The sample belongs to a study of control samples from healthy donors and cancer patients (dated by TCRdb to 2019 to 2021). The method was the immunoSEQ multiplex PCR assay. Imported from immuneACCESS, the table was reduced by TCRdb to in-frame sequences with V and J called. These copies leave out some clones; in studies compared against another copy, an unresolved V gene accounts for under half, and the cause of the remainder is not known. For this sample there are around 130,000 clones; roughly 90% appear just once. 3.2% of the sample is in the top ten clones. The germline V gene gives CDR1 as MNHEY and CDR2 as SVGAGI. CDR3 length: 16 amino acids, cysteine to phenylalanine. Kept here is only the CDR3 DNA, which spans 48 bases and is read in frame from base 1. V ends up 2 bases short and J 2 bases short, with an unmatched junction base count of 1.

The sequencing input was blood. Recombination linked TRBV6-5 to TRBJ2-7; 15 junctional bases match TRBD2. This TCR was sampled from a man aged 45-60 years in good health. Read as DNA, the sequence is TGTGCCAGCAGTTACGGGACTAGCGGGGGGACCTACGAGCAGTACTTC. Its translation is CASSYGTSGGTYEQYF.